The clone carrying this T cell receptor beta chain was seen more than once but under ten times. Its antigen remains unknown. This sample stems from a study of CD8 T cells in ankylosing spondylitis. Study-wide results and limits: Peripheral blood samples showed relatively rare disease-linked clones, and these clones were CD8+. Certain motif variants had earlier been reported in reactive arthritis synovial fluid and blood. Significantly higher representation of disease-linked clones was reported for matched ankylosing spondylitis synovial fluid. Roughly eight highly homologous variants made up a TCR beta motif that seemed to typify ankylosing spondylitis blood.

By quantitative 5'-RACE with molecular barcodes, the TCR beta libraries were made. TCRdb re-called the 5' RACE reads with MiXCR, one entry per CDR3 protein. The sample consists of around 890,000 distinct CDR3 sequences, approximately 12% of them appearing once. The CDR3 consists of 14 residues. V was cut by 1 base and J by 1 base, with 8 bases left in between. Germline V CDR1 and CDR2: SGHRS, YFSETQ. This sequence joins TRBV5-1 and TRBJ1-1; no reliable D call. The receptor comes from a male donor with ankylosing spondylitis. The sequencing input was blood, either unsorted or a sorted T cell fraction (not recorded which). CDR3 sequence reads: CASSLTDENTEAFF. In DNA, the CDR3 is TGCGCCAGCAGCTTGACGGATGAGAACACTGAAGCTTTCTTT.